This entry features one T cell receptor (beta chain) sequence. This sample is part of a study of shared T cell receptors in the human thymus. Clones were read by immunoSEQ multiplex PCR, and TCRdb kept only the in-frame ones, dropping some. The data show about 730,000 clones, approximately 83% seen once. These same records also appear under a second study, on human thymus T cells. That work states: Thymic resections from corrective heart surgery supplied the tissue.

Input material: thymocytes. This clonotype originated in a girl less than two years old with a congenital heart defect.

Written as DNA, the CDR3 is TGTGCCAGCAGCTTGGCGGGTAGCCTCGACGAGCAGTACTTC. As protein: CASSLAGSLDEQYF. The rearrangement joins TRBV5-5 to TRBJ2-7; D not certain. The CDR3 has 14 residues. V was pared by 0 bases and J by 5 bases, with 12 bases between. The germline V gene has CDR1 SGHKS and CDR2 YYEKEE (reference sequence).